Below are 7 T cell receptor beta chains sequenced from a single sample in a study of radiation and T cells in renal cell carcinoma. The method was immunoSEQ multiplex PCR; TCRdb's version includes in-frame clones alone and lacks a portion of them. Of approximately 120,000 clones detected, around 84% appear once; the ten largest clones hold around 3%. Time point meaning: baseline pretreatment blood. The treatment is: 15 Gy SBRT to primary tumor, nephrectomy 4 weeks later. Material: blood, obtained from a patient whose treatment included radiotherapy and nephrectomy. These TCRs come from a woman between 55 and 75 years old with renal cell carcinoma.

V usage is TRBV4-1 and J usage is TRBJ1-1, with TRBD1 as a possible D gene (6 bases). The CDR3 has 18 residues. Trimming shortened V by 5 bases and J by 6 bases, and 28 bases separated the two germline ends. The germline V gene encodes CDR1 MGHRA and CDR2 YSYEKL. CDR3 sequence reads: CASSARSPVGGGGAEAFF. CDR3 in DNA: TGCGCCAGCAGCGCAAGATCCCCTGTAGGTGGAGGGGGAGCTGAAGCTTTCTTT.

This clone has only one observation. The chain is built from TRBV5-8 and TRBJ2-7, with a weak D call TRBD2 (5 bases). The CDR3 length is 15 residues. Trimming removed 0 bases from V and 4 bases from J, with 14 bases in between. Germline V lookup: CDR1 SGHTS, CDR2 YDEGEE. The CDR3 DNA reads TGTGCCAGCAGCTTGGCTTACGGGGAATGGTACGAGCAGTACTTC. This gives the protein CASSLAYGEWYEQYF.

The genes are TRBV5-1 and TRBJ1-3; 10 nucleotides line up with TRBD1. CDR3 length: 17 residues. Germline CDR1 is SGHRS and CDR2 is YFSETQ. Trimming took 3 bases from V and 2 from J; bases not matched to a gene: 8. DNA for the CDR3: TGCGCCAGCAGCTACCGGGACAGGGGTACTACTGGAAACACCATATATTTT. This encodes CASSYRDRGTTGNTIYF.

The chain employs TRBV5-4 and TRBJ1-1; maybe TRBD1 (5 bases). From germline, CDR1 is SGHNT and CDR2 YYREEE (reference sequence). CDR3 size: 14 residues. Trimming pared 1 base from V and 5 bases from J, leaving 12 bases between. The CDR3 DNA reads TGTGCCAGCAGCTTGCGGGACCGAAGGACTGAAGCTTTCTTT. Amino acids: CASSLRDRRTEAFF.

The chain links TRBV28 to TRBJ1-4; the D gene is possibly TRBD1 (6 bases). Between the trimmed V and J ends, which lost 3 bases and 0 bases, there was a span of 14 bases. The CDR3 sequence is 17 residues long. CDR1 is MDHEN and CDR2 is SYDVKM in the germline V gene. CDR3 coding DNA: TGTGCCAGCAGTTTGTACAGGGTCGATCCAACTAATGAAAAACTGTTTTTT. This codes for CASSLYRVDPTNEKLFF.

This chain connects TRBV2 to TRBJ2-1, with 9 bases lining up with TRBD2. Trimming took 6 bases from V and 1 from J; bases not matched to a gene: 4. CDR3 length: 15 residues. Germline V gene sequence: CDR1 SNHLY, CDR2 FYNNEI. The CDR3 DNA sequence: TGTGCCAGCAGGGGACTAGCCAGTTCCTACAATGAGCAGTTCTTC. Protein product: CASRGLASSYNEQFF.

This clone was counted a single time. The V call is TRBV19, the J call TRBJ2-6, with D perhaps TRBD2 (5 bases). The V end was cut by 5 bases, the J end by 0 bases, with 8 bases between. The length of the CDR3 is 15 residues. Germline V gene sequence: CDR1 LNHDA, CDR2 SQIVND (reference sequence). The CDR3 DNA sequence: TGTGCCAGTAGTCCCGGGGTCTCTGGGGCCAACGTCCTGACTTTC. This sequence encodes CASSPGVSGANVLTF.